This T cell receptor beta chain was found in a study of blood T cell repertoires in COVID-19. Generated by immunoSEQ multiplex PCR, the TCRdb table keeps only in-frame clones and is missing some. The sample includes 70,000 or so clones, roughly 80% seen only once; the top ten take about 9.8%. The germline V gene has CDR1 MGHDK and CDR2 SYGVNS. V dropped 2 bases and J dropped 7 bases, with 14 bases sitting between them. The CDR3 extends over 14 amino acids. The receptor's source is a woman of 80 years or more with acute or convalescent COVID-19. The chain combines TRBV25-1 with TRBJ1-2; a possible D gene is TRBD1 (6 bases). The material sequenced was peripheral blood. CDR3 loop: CASSEGTQLLGYTF. Written as DNA, the CDR3 is TGTGCCAGCAGTGAAGGGACACAACTGCTTGGCTACACCTTC.